Listed here are 4 T cell receptor beta chains from one sample, sequenced in a study of cytomegalovirus exposure and HLA in healthy donors. PCR was performed using 60 Vbeta and 13 Jbeta primers. Here immunoSEQ multiplex PCR was the method, and the copy in TCRdb shows in-frame clones only, minus some. The sample carries about 160,000 clones, roughly 85% recorded once. What was sequenced was PBMCs. Receptors originate from a man aged 18 to 30 in good health and CMV-seropositive.

The V and J genes are TRBV30 and TRBJ1-1; the match to TRBD1 covers 7 bases. CDR1 and CDR2 from the germline V gene are GTSNPN and SVGIG (reference sequence). V dropped 2 bases and J dropped 5; count of bases not matched to a gene: 17. The CDR3 contains 17 residues. In DNA form, the CDR3 reads TGTGCCTGGAGTCCGGGGGGGGCTGGAGAGGGGGCGACTGAAGCTTTCTTT. Translation: CAWSPGGAGEGATEAFF.

The chain links TRBV5-8 to TRBJ2-7, with 9 bases aligning to TRBD1. J lost 2 bases, V lost 4 bases, and 7 bases had no gene match. Germline V CDR1 and CDR2: SGHTS, YDEGEE. This CDR3 is built from 15 residues. CDR3 sequence (DNA): TGTGCCAGCAGCACGGGACAGGGACTTACCTACGAGCAGTACTTC. It specifies CASSTGQGLTYEQYF.

The chain has TRBV19 and TRBJ1-1, with TRBD1 matching over 8 bases. Germline lookup yields CDR1 LNHDA and CDR2 SQIVND (reference sequence). The CDR3 totals 14 residues. V lost 6 bases, J lost 1 base, and 4 bases stayed unmatched. CDR3 sequence reads: CASRPTGANTEAFF. The CDR3, as DNA: TGTGCCAGTAGACCGACAGGGGCGAACACTGAAGCTTTCTTT.

This chain connects TRBV2 to TRBJ2-5, with D possibly being TRBD2 (5 bases). The CDR3 is 16 residues long. The V gene lost 2 bases and the J gene lost 0 bases, with 13 bases spanning the gap. Germline-derived CDR1 and CDR2 are SNHLY and FYNNEI. For the CDR3, the DNA is TGTGCCAGCAGTGAAACTACTAGTTTGGACCAAGAGACCCAGTACTTC. Protein sequence: CASSETTSLDQETQYF.